Given below is one TCR beta chain in context. Its antigen is unidentified. This could be a read error, since a much larger clone is one nucleotide away. This sample was included in a study of CD8 T cells in ankylosing spondylitis. By quantitative 5'-RACE with molecular barcodes, the TCR beta libraries were made. TCRdb analysed the 5' RACE reads with MiXCR anew, one entry per CDR3 protein. The table has some 23,000 distinct CDR3 sequences, just over 2.5% seen once. Study-wide points: The authors reported significant enrichment of disease-linked clones in matched ankylosing spondylitis synovial fluid.

This clonotype was sampled from a female donor with ankylosing spondylitis or in good health (not recorded which). Sequencing input: blood, either unsorted or a sorted T cell fraction (not recorded which).

CDR3: CASSPGTSGRGEQYF. For the CDR3, the DNA is TGTGCCAGCAGCCCCGGGACTAGCGGGAGAGGCGAGCAGTACTTC. The chain employs TRBV9 and TRBJ2-7; 14 nucleotides align to TRBD2. The CDR3 consists of 15 residues. J lost 6 bases, V lost 4 bases, and 6 bases had no gene match. From germline, CDR1 is SGDLS and CDR2 YYNGEE.